The sequence of this T cell receptor beta chain was determined in a study of shared clonotypes between healthy human individuals. General study results and limits: When naive CD4 clonotypes were compared across a handful of donors, about 4.8% were shared.

This CDR3 is built from 13 residues. The V gene lost 2 bases and the J gene lost 8 bases, with 12 bases spanning the gap. Germline CDR1 is MNHEY and CDR2 is SVGAGI. Remarks on this clone: Its specificity is unknown.

Selected positively for CCR7 and CD45RO-negative, naive CD8 cells excluded terminally differentiated effector memory CD45RA+ cells. Method: immunoSEQ multiplex PCR; TCRdb's copy keeps in-frame clones and lacks some. The data show around 2.1 million clones, with just over 90% seen just once and over 1.5% held by the top ten. The sequence was obtained from a man in his late teens or twenties in good health. Some clones in this sample may be carry-over from other donors' samples. This chain uses TRBV6-5 with TRBJ1-2; no firm D call. The sample comprised naive CD8+ T cells from PBMCs. The CDR3 coding sequence is TGTGCCAGCAGTTACGTAGAGGGAGGGGGCTACACCTTC. Encoded protein: CASSYVEGGGYTF.